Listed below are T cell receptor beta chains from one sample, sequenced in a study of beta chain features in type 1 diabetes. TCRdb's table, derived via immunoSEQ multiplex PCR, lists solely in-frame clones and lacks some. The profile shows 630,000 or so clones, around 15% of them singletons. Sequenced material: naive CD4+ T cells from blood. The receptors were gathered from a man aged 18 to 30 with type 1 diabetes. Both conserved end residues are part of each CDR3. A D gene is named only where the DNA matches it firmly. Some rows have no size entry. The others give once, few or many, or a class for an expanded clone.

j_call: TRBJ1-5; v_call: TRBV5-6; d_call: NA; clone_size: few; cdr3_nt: TGTGCCAGCAGCGTCCTACAGTGGTATGAGGATCAGCCCCAGCATTTT; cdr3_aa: CASSVLQWYEDQPQHF
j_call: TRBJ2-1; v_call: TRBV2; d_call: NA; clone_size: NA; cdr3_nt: TGTGCCAGCAGCCCTGGGGGTGCCCAGGGGCAGTTCTTC; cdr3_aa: CASSPGGAQGQFF
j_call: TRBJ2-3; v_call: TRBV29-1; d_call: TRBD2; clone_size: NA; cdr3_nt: TGCAGCGTCGGTGGACTAGCTAACACAGATACGCAGTATTTT; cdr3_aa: CSVGGLANTDTQYF
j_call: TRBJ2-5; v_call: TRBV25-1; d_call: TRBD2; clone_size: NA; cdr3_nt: TGTGCCAGCAGTTCTCTAGCGGGGTTTCAAGAGACCCAGTACTTC; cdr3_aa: CASSSLAGFQETQYF
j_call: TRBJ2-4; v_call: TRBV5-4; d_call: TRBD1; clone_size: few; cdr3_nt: TGTGCCAGCGGAAGACAGGGGTCAATAGACATTCAGTACTTC; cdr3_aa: CASGRQGSIDIQYF
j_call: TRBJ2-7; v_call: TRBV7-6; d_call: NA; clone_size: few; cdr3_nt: TGTGCCAGCAGCTTAGAGGACAGACCGGACGAGCAGTACTTC; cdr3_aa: CASSLEDRPDEQYF
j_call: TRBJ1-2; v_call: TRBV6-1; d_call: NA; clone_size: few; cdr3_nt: TGTGCCAGCAGTGAAGGACAGGTTATTATTGGCTACACCTTC; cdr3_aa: CASSEGQVIIGYTF
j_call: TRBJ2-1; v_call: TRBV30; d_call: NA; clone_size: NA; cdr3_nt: TGTGCCTGGAGTGTTAAAGTAAATGAGCAGTTCTTC; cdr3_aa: CAWSVKVNEQFF
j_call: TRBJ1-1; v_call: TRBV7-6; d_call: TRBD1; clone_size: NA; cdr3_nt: TGTGCCAGCAGCTTTTCAGACGGGACAGGGCGGACTGAAGCTTTCTTT; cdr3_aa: CASSFSDGTGRTEAFF
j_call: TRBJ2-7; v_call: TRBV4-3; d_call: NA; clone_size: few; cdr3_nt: TGCGCCAGCAGCCAAGATCAGCGAGGGGTCGAAGAGCAGTACTTC; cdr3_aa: CASSQDQRGVEEQYF
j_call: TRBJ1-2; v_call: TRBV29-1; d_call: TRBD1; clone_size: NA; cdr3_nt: TGCAGCACACAGGGGTATCATGGCTACACCTTC; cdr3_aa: CSTQGYHGYTF
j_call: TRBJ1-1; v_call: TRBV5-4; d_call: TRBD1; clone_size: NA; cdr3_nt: TGTGCCAGCAGCCCCCGAGGGACAGGGGGCACTGAAGCTTTCTTT; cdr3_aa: CASSPRGTGGTEAFF
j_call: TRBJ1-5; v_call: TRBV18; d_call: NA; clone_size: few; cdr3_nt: TGTGCCAGCTCACCAAGTCCAGGCGATCAGCCCCAGCATTTT; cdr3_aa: CASSPSPGDQPQHF
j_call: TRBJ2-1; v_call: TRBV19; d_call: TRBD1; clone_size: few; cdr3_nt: TGTGCCAGTTTGACTGCGGACAGGGGTCGCGATGAGCAGTTCTTC; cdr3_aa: CASLTADRGRDEQFF
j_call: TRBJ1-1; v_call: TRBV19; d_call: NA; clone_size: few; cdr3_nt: TGTGCCAGTAGTATAGCACGACCGCAGAACACTGAAGCTTTCTTT; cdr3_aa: CASSIARPQNTEAFF
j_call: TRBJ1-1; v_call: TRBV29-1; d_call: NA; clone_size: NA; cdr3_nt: TGCAGCGTTGAATTGGGGCGGGGGACTGAAGCTTTCTTT; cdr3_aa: CSVELGRGTEAFF
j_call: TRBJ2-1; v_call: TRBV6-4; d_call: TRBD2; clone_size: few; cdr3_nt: TGTGCCAGCAGTCGTGGACTAGCCGGGAGCAATGAGCAGTTCTTC; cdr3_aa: CASSRGLAGSNEQFF
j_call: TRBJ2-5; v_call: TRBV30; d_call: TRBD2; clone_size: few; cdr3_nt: TGTGCCTGGGAAAGGGAGGGTCTAGCGGAGACCCAGTACTTC; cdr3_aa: CAWEREGLAETQYF
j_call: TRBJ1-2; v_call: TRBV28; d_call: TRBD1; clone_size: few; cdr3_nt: TGTGCCAGCAGTTTAGATGACAGGGCGGGAGGCTACACCTTC; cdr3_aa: CASSLDDRAGGYTF
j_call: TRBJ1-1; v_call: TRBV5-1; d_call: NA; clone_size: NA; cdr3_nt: TGCGCCAGCAGCTGGACTACAGGGAACACTGAAGCTTTCTTT; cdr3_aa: CASSWTTGNTEAFF
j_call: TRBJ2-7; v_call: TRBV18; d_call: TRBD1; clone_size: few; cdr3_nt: TGTGCCAGCTCACCACGGGACAGAGACTACGAGCAGTACTTC; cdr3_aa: CASSPRDRDYEQYF
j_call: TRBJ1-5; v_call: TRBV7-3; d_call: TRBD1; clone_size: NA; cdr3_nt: TGTGCCACCTCGACAGGGCCCAATCAGCCCCAGCATTTT; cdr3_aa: CATSTGPNQPQHF